Listed here are 9 T cell receptor beta chains from one sample, sequenced in a study of T cells in tumors after PD-1 blockade. Only in-frame clones appear in the TCRdb table, and some are missing; sequencing was by immunoSEQ multiplex PCR. The profile shows 10,000 to 15,000 clones, around 63% of them singletons. This specimen was tumor tissue, taken before anti-PD-1 treatment. These receptors were taken from a human donor with cutaneous squamous cell carcinoma.

The genes are TRBV11-3 and TRBJ1-1, with D possibly matching TRBD1 (5 bases). Germline V lookup: CDR1 SGHNT, CDR2 YENEEA. Trimming left V 5 bases short and J 0 bases short, with 13 bases between. The CDR3 is 15 residues long. The CDR3 region is CASSGGKGMNTEAFF. The CDR3 DNA sequence: TGTGCCAGCAGCGGGGGTAAGGGAATGAACACTGAAGCTTTCTTT.

There are a few counts of this clone. V usage is TRBV6-2 or TRBV6-3 and J usage is TRBJ1-5; the match to TRBD1 covers 7 bases. Per germline, CDR1 MNHEY and CDR2 SVGEGT. After removal of 6 bases from V and 6 bases from J, the junction contained 17 bases not matched to a gene. CDR3 length: 17 amino acids. The CDR3 sequence: CASSPYTGVVLGQPQHF. DNA of the CDR3: TGTGCCAGCAGCCCCTATACAGGGGTAGTACTTGGTCAGCCCCAGCATTTT.

Points on this clone: Germline is not matched at one junction end, which may reflect a read error. The rearrangement uses TRBV5-4 and TRBJ2-3; perhaps TRBD1 as D (6 bases). Germline CDR1 and CDR2: SGHNT and YYREEE (reference sequence). The CDR3 length is 16 residues. The CDR3, as DNA: TGTGCCAGCAGCTCCCTAGGGGCAGGGGCGGCAGACACGCAGTATTTT. Protein product: CASSSLGAGAADTQYF.

The chain uses TRBV10-3 and TRBJ2-7, with 7 bases matching TRBD1. V was pared by 10 bases and J by 5 bases, with 14 bases of the junction left unmatched. The germline CDR1 and CDR2 sequences are ENHRY and SYGVKD. This CDR3 is 14 amino acids long. CDR3 sequence reads: CATYDRGPYDEQYF. DNA for the CDR3: TGTGCCACCTATGATAGGGGGCCTTACGACGAGCAGTACTTC.

The chain recombines TRBV27 with TRBJ1-1, with D possibly matching TRBD1 (6 bases). There are 14 residues in the CDR3. V lost 2 bases to trimming and J lost 8 bases, with 15 bases between them. Germline V gene lookup returns CDR1 MNHEY and CDR2 SMNVEV (reference sequence). The CDR3 protein is CASSLKGGISEAFF. Written as DNA, the CDR3 is TGTGCCAGCAGTTTAAAGGGGGGCATCTCAGAAGCTTTCTTT.

The V call is TRBV6-6, the J call TRBJ2-3; tentatively, D is TRBD2 (5 bases). The CDR3 consists of 14 residues. CDR1 is MNHNY, CDR2 SVGAGI, per germline (reference sequence). V lost 7 bases and J lost 2, with 13 bases in between. In DNA form, the CDR3 reads TGTGCCAGCAACTCCCCGGGGTACACAGATACGCAGTATTTT. This sequence encodes CASNSPGYTDTQYF.

The chain combines TRBV9 with TRBJ2-7, with D maybe TRBD1 (6 bases). Germline loops: CDR1 SGDLS, CDR2 YYNGEE. The V end lost 3 bases, the J end lost 3 bases, and 16 bases lay between the germline ends. CDR3 size: 15 residues. CDR3 coding DNA: TGTGCCAGCAGCGGCCGGGACACCTTATACTACGAGCAGTACTTC. Translation: CASSGRDTLYYEQYF.

J is TRBJ2-7 and V is TRBV5-4; tentatively, D is TRBD2 (6 bases). Trimming stripped 2 bases from V and 7 bases from J, with 13 bases between. Germline-derived CDR1 and CDR2 are SGHNT and YYREEE (reference sequence). CDR3 length: 13 residues. The CDR3 nucleotides read TGTGCCAGCAGCTTTGGGGACTCCAGGGAGCAGTACTTC. Amino acid sequence: CASSFGDSREQYF.

Here the CDR3 reads CASRRDDWGYTF. The DNA for the CDR3 is TGTGCCAGCAGAAGAGACGACTGGGGCTACACCTTC. The chain joins TRBV9 to TRBJ1-2, with D unclear. The V and J ends lost 5 bases and 8 bases respectively, with 13 bases between them. The CDR3 has 12 residues. The germline gives CDR1 SGDLS, CDR2 YYNGEE.